This entry describes one T cell receptor beta chain. This clone was detected once. No cognate antigen has been identified for it. Base qualities were left out, and no much larger clone turns up one base away. The data are from a study of cytomegalovirus exposure and HLA in healthy donors (dated by TCRdb to the late 2010s). General notes on the study: An earlier analysis of some 620 of the donors reported about 280 Gb of sequence data and roughly 120 million unique TCR beta sequences obtained from about 179 million T cells. The genetic ancestry cluster associated with self-reported Caucasian donors included 81% of the 350 to 500 genotyped donors. The study combined high-throughput TCR immunosequencing, statistical association of individual TCRs with disease status, and machine learning to predict cytomegalovirus infection status. In a later genetic analysis, genome-wide SNP genotypes for about 55% of the roughly 670 donors were used, and that subset was treated as a discovery cohort. The number of donors typed differed by locus, with about 629-630 for A, B, C, DRB1 and DQB1, 522 for DQA1, about 610 for DPA1, and 472 for DPB1. Using immunosequencing, the study profiled T cell repertoires from 640 or so subjects and related those repertoires to cytomegalovirus serostatus. Every repertoire in the discovery cohort had been generated on one and the same sequencing platform. The study was designed to test whether signatures of past pathogen exposure could be identified by cataloging public T cell receptors. Class I and class II HLA loci were covered by the typing at four-digit resolution. In addition to the first cohort of approximately 650 subjects, a separate validation cohort of approximately 110 different subjects was used. An early release covering 500 to 750 HLA-typed donors comprised about 300 gigabases of sequencing data and 85 million to 100 million unique TCR sequences. A later analysis re-analyzed previously published TCR beta repertoires from about 730 donors and added high-resolution HLA genotyping to study TCR occurrence patterns. In an earlier analysis of over 550 of the donors, high-throughput TCR beta sequencing was used to judge whether each TCR beta V gene segment behaved as functional or pseudogenic. Among around 400 genotyped donors of the cohort, an average of around 240,000 unique TCR beta nucleotide sequences were sequenced per donor, 15% to 20% of them non-productive. Alongside the repertoire data, information on donor age, sex, ethnicity and CMV serostatus was compiled. In the later analysis, no new phenotypic data were used to find candidate immune exposures; instead, reliance was placed on TCR beta sequences and their occurrence across donors. About 5 DR-DQ haplotypes were handled as single units for association and clustering, since linkage in the cohort was strong. What the research found in general, with its limitations: According to a later genetic analysis, donors in an Asian-associated ancestry cluster had fewer N-insertions in productive TCRs than the roughly 700-donor mean. Strong co-occurrence of HLA alleles, especially DR and DQ, made assigning TCR associations to individual alleles difficult. Roughly uniform sequencing depth across donors was assumed in presence/absence analyses, although this assumption may not hold. Cytomegalovirus status was reported to be diagnosed by the classifier with high specificity and sensitivity in both the original and validation cohorts. According to a later analysis, most CMV-associated TCR beta chains appeared to be HLA-restricted, and the HLA associations seemed to be driven largely by CMV exposure. Most TCR sequences were seen in very few donors, while some public TCRs were found in many individuals. A cluster of highly shared sequence variants was judged likely to represent a technical artifact of the sequencing pipeline. A later analysis reported that several top co-occurrence clusters appeared linked to parvovirus B19, influenza, CMV and Epstein-Barr virus. Only TCR beta chains were sequenced in this cohort, and the absence of alpha or paired-chain data limited detectable features. The authors suggested that the approach could potentially be generalized to other disease states and immunological phenotypes. In an earlier analysis of 450 to 750 of the donors, most TCR beta V segments appeared in productive rearrangements about 87% or about 30% of the time, broadly matching IMGT annotations. In a later analysis, TCR association rates were found to vary across HLA loci, with the most associated TCRs seen for DRB1 alleles and the fewest for HLA-C alleles. In vitro tests confirmed that three of the cytomegalovirus-associated TCR beta chains recognize cytomegalovirus antigens. In a later genetic analysis, a missense DCLRE1C variant was associated with V-gene and J-gene trimming of TCR beta chains, and the association was replicated in an independent cohort. The study gave a list of some 150 TCR beta chains associated with cytomegalovirus. Compared with equally common non-associated chains, HLA-associated TCR beta chains in a later analysis were more clonally expanded and had lower generation probabilities. Linkage disequilibrium might explain the correlated functional status among segregating V segments, but an unknown experimental factor could not be ruled out. Because HLA typing was missing for some donors at each locus, association tests included only the typed subset. Because counts were too low, seventeen rarely observed V segments, including chromosome 9 orphons, were excluded from the earlier analysis of around 590 of the donors. A later analysis associated 16,951 TCR beta sequences with specific HLA alleles at a false discovery rate of 0.05. For the cohort, immune exposure information was limited to CMV serostatus. A further reported finding was that TCR beta sequences accurately predicted the HLA-A and HLA-B alleles for most subjects in the first cohort.

The cohort was made up of approximately 670 healthy bone marrow donors. All cohort members were sampled while nominally healthy, although unrecorded immune exposures were likely present. The donor tested CMV seronegative, placing the donor among the 300 to 450 seronegative members of the cohort. A peripheral blood sample was collected from each donor, and TCR beta sequencing was performed on peripheral blood mononuclear cells. Genomic DNA extraction from the blood cell samples was performed with the Qiagen DNeasy Blood Extraction Kit. The library was generated by the immunoSEQ multiplex PCR assay. A mixture of 60 forward primers for TCR Vbeta segments and 13 reverse primers for TCR Jbeta segments was used in the multiplex PCR. The CDR3 region of rearranged TCR beta genes was amplified from genomic DNA by a multiplex PCR assay. The amplified TCR beta libraries were sequenced on the Illumina HiSeq System as 87-base-pair reads. The original pipeline was this. A later analysis tallied about 77 million unique TCR beta chains across the 666 repertoires, and around 10 million of those chains were shared by two or more donors. To remove PCR and sequencing errors, raw reads were error-corrected and collapsed into unique sequences using a nearest-neighbor algorithm that merged closely related sequences. To assign V, D and J gene segments, CDR3 sequences were aligned to IMGT reference sequences. For a sequence to be retained, a match of at least six nucleotides to both a V gene segment and a J gene segment was required. A rearrangement counted as productive if the CDR3 had no stop codons and remained in frame with V and J, and every other rearrangement counted as non-productive. CDR3 was defined by IMGT convention, running from the second conserved V-encoded cysteine to the conserved J-encoded phenylalanine. In an earlier analysis of roughly 610 of the donors, sequences lacking an unambiguous match to a single V gene segment were excluded. In an earlier analysis of several hundred of the donors, V segments were called functional above 56.7% productive rearrangements and were called segregating when the between-donor standard deviation exceeded 5%. A statistical classification framework was built for diagnosing cytomegalovirus status from the catalog of TCR beta chain sequences. In a later analysis, V and J genes were assigned by comparing TCR nucleotide sequences against IMGT/GENE-DB human TR gene sequences. The TCRdist pipeline was used in a later analysis to assign CDR3 sequences and most-parsimonious VDJ recombination scenarios. In a later analysis, each TCR beta chain was defined by its CDR3 amino acid sequence together with its V-gene family, and reads lacking a unique V-gene family were excluded. To address suspected cross-contamination and a sequencing artifact, a later analysis removed a few hundred highly shared, low-generation-probability nucleotide sequences. For each public chain, a later analysis derived a clonal expansion index from normalized ranks of inferred template counts within each repertoire. A later analysis computed generation probabilities with a VDJ recombination model fitted to out-of-frame rearrangements, and checked the results against IGoR. Hypergeometric tests were used in a later analysis to score TCR-TCR, TCR-HLA and TCR-CMV co-occurrence, with a repertoire-size bias correction applied to the TCR pairs. To estimate false discovery rates, a later analysis permuted the HLA or CMV assignments 20 times. In a later analysis, co-occurring TCRs were grouped with DBSCAN, and TCRdist sequence similarity was added when clustering was performed within HLA-allele-positive subsets. Repertoires with fewer than 30,000 or more than 120,000 public chains were left out of co-occurrence clustering, as were five repertoires with anomalous nucleotide sharing. This is the immuneACCESS table as TCRdb keeps it, with only in-frame sequences that have V and J called. A part of the clones is gone; compared with another copy, unresolved V genes explain less than half, and the rest is unexplained. V and J calls plus clone size are reproduced from that table; the DNA served to infer D and trimming. This sample gives roughly 230,000 clones in total; 85% to 95% of them show up just once. Roughly 1.6% of the sample is held by the ten biggest clonotypes.

The receptor was isolated from a girl under 10 years old in good health and CMV-seronegative. The sequencing sample was made of PBMCs.

The CDR3 reads CASTTGTGRNEQYF. The DNA is TGTGCCAGCACGACCGGGACAGGGCGCAACGAGCAGTACTTC. Here the chain combines TRBV28 and TRBJ2-7, and 9 bases in between align with TRBD1. Trimmed from V: 7 bases; trimmed from J: 5 bases; junction bases lacking a gene match: 9. Reading the germline V gene gives CDR1 MDHEN and CDR2 SYDVKM. Measured from the cysteine to the phenylalanine, the CDR3 is 14 residues long. The read is trimmed to its CDR3 DNA, 42 bases read in frame from base 1.